A selection of T cell receptor beta chains follows, all from one sample in a study of response to subunit inactivated influenza vaccine. TCRdb re-analysed the RT-PCR reads in MiXCR, keeping a single row per CDR3 protein. The sample shows some 570,000 distinct CDR3 sequences, 11% of them seen only once. The same specimen was also included in a second study, on T cells expressing NK-cell markers.

Source: PBMCs from blood, taken on the day of vaccination. Source of these receptors: a man aged 45-60 years who received an inactivated influenza vaccine. Both conserved end residues are part of each CDR3. The D gene is left open where the match is weak. Not all rows give a size; the values are once, few, many and, for expanded clones, a class.

V gene,clone size,J gene,D gene,CDR3 protein,CDR3 DNA
TRBV7-9,NA,TRBJ2-7,NA,CASSFPSGTLYEQYF,TGTGCCAGCAGCTTCCCCTCTGGGACATTATACGAGCAGTACTTC
TRBV20-1,few,TRBJ2-5,NA,CSAPRLVSTKETQYF,TGCAGTGCTCCCAGACTAGTCAGTACCAAAGAGACCCAGTACTTC
TRBV7-7,many,TRBJ2-2,TRBD1,CASSPGQGHTGELFF,TGTGCCAGCAGCCCGGGACAGGGGCACACCGGGGAGCTGTTTTTT
TRBV24-1,NA,TRBJ2-2,NA,CATSDLGREKGGELFF,TGTGCCACCAGTGATTTGGGCAGGGAGAAGGGCGGGGAGCTGTTTTTT
TRBV6-2/TRBV6-3,few,TRBJ2-6,NA,CASKEGSGANVLTF,TGTGCCAGCAAGGAGGGCTCTGGGGCCAACGTCCTGACTTTC
TRBV7-2,few,TRBJ2-7,NA,CASSFPGVYEQYF,TGTGCCAGCAGCTTCCCAGGGGTCTACGAGCAGTACTTC
TRBV12-3/TRBV12-4,few,TRBJ1-2,TRBD1,CASGTGTGGVGVNYGYTF,TGTGCCAGCGGAACCGGGACAGGGGGCGTCGGAGTGAACTATGGCTACACCTTC
TRBV28,NA,TRBJ1-6,TRBD1,CASSFHRGPNSPLHF,TGTGCCAGCAGCTTTCACAGGGGGCCCAATTCACCCCTCCACTTT
TRBV7-9,few,TRBJ2-1,TRBD1,CASSSDRGQFF,TGTGCCAGCAGTTCCGACAGGGGGCAGTTCTTC
TRBV5-6,NA,TRBJ1-1,TRBD1,CASSTTGGWGEAFF,TGTGCCAGCAGCACGACAGGGGGGTGGGGTGAAGCTTTCTTT